Presented here are 28 T cell receptor beta chains from one specimen sequenced in a study of high-grade serous ovarian cancer treatment subgroups. Tumor samples were taken before definitive surgery or chemotherapy. The table came from immunoSEQ multiplex PCR; TCRdb's copy has only in-frame clones and leaves some out. The table lists 5,000 to 6,000 clones, roughly 75% of them singletons. Input material: tumor tissue. Receptors were obtained from a human donor with high-grade serous ovarian cancer.

The chain recombines TRBV19 with TRBJ1-2, with D possibly being TRBD1 (5 bases). Trimming cost V 5 bases and J 0 bases, with 7 bases left between them. In germline, CDR1 is LNHDA, CDR2 SQIVND (reference sequence). The CDR3 has 13 residues. The CDR3 sequence: CASSPGANYGYTF. DNA for the CDR3: TGTGCCAGTAGTCCGGGGGCTAACTATGGCTACACCTTC.

The J gene is TRBJ2-1, the V gene TRBV15; D gene uncertain. Trimming removed 0 bases from V and 0 bases from J, with 18 bases in between. In germline, CDR1 is LNHNV, CDR2 YYDKDF (reference sequence). The CDR3 is 19 amino acids. The CDR3 DNA reads as TGTGCCACCAGCAGAGATCTCGGCTTCAGGATATTCTCCTACAATGAGCAGTTCTTC. Its protein product is CATSRDLGFRIFSYNEQFF.

The chain couples TRBV30 to TRBJ2-5; 11 bases agree with TRBD2. With V trimmed by 1 base and J by 1 base, 2 bases remained unmatched. Germline V gives CDR1 GTSNPN, CDR2 SVGIG (reference sequence). This CDR3 spans 15 amino acids. CDR3 DNA sequence: TGTGCCTGGAGTGATAGCGGGGGGGCCCAAGAGACCCAGTACTTC. It is translated as CAWSDSGGAQETQYF.

The chain uses TRBV6-7 and TRBJ1-2, with a tentative D call TRBD1 (6 bases). TRBV6-7 is reported as an ORF; its role is uncertain. V lost 4 bases and J lost 4, with 16 bases in between. The CDR3 has 15 amino acids. CDR3 bases: TGTGCCAGCAGTTGGGGGGCAGGGAGCGCCTATGGCTACACCTTC. Encoded protein: CASSWGAGSAYGYTF.

V usage is TRBV4-1 and J usage is TRBJ1-6; D is unclear. Trimming shortened V by 1 base and J by 0 bases, and 19 bases separated the two germline ends. The CDR3 spans 20 residues. CDR1 is MGHRA and CDR2 is YSYEKL in the germline V gene. CDR3 sequence (DNA): TGCGCCAGCAGCCAAGGATTTTTGGGCCTCAAGAGCTCCTATAATTCACCCCTCCACTTT. The encoded protein is CASSQGFLGLKSSYNSPLHF.

The V and J genes are TRBV29-1 and TRBJ1-2, with 7 bases fitting TRBD1. This CDR3 is built from 11 residues. Germline CDR1 and CDR2: SQVTM and ANQGSEA. V gave up 5 bases and J gave up 5 bases; unmatched junction bases: 2. The CDR3, as DNA: TGCAGCGTTACACAGGGGTATGGCTACACCTTC. Residues: CSVTQGYGYTF.

This rearrangement joins TRBV6-7 to TRBJ2-5, with D unclear. TRBV6-7 is an open reading frame, and its role is uncertain. This CDR3 is built from 14 residues. The ends were cut back, 1 base at V and 2 bases at J, with 8 bases in the middle. The chain's CDR3 is CASSYYGPQETQYF. CDR3 DNA sequence: TGTGCCAGCAGTTACTATGGACCTCAAGAGACCCAGTACTTC.

The chain combines TRBV9 with TRBJ2-3; TRBD2 matches 7 bases. The CDR3 length is 15 residues. The ends lost 0 bases at V and 1 base at J; junction bases unmatched: 2. Germline-derived CDR1 and CDR2 are SGDLS and YYNGEE. In DNA, the CDR3 is TGTGCCAGCAGCGTAGGGCTAGCGGGCACAGATACGCAGTATTTT. Protein product: CASSVGLAGTDTQYF.

This chain connects TRBV5-6 to TRBJ2-7; D perhaps matches TRBD2 (5 bases). The CDR3 contains 14 residues. V lost 0 bases, J lost 4 bases, and 11 bases lay in between. Germline-derived CDR1 and CDR2 are SGHDT and YYEEEE. The CDR3 bases are TGTGCCAGCAGCTTGGGCGGACTGATATACGAGCAGTACTTC. It is translated as CASSLGGLIYEQYF.

The V gene is TRBV30, the J gene TRBJ1-5; no clear D. Trimming stripped 4 bases from V and 0 bases from J, with 10 bases between. The germline CDR1 and CDR2 sequences are GTSNPN and SVGIG (reference sequence). This CDR3 comprises 14 residues. CDR3 in amino acids: CAWNTGISNQPQHF. CDR3 coding DNA: TGTGCCTGGAATACTGGAATTAGCAATCAGCCCCAGCATTTT.

The J gene is TRBJ1-3, the V gene TRBV6-6; no firm D call. Trimming pared 7 bases from V and 0 bases from J, leaving 10 bases between. Germline CDR1 reads MNHNY; CDR2 reads SVGAGI (reference sequence). CDR3 length: 14 residues. This CDR3 reads CASTEGNSGNTIYF. The DNA of the CDR3 is TGTGCCAGCACTGAGGGCAACTCTGGAAACACCATATATTTT.

V gene TRBV29-1 combines with J gene TRBJ1-2, with D tentatively TRBD1 (5 bases). V lost 3 bases and J 4 bases, leaving 12 bases between the germline ends. Germline lookup yields CDR1 SQVTM and CDR2 ANQGSEA. CDR3 length: 13 residues. CDR3 loop: CSVDQGQSYGYTF. The CDR3 DNA sequence: TGCAGCGTTGATCAGGGTCAGTCCTATGGCTACACCTTC.

V usage is TRBV5-1 and J usage is TRBJ1-2; no firm D call. This CDR3 is built from 13 residues. The germline V gene encodes CDR1 SGHRS and CDR2 YFSETQ. Trimming pared 3 bases from V and 7 bases from J, leaving 13 bases between. CDR3 bases: TGCGCCAGCAGCTCCGGAGCGCTCGGTGGCTACACCTTC. Its protein is CASSSGALGGYTF.

This clone was detected once. The same CDR3 is also encoded by other DNA sequences in this sample. This sequence joins TRBV19 and TRBJ2-3; no clear D gene. The V and J ends lost 4 bases and 3 bases respectively, with 5 bases between them. The CDR3 runs 12 residues. Germline V gene sequence: CDR1 LNHDA, CDR2 SQIVND (reference sequence). The CDR3 region is CASSTSTDTQYF. The CDR3, as DNA: TGTGCCAGTAGTACCTCTACAGATACGCAGTATTTT.

This clone was seen just once. The genes are TRBV5-1 and TRBJ1-3; no firm D call. The CDR3 consists of 15 residues. Between the trimmed V and J ends, which lost 3 bases and 7 bases, there was a span of 17 bases. Germline loops: CDR1 SGHRS, CDR2 YFSETQ. The CDR3 is CASSYQPGGSNTIYF. The CDR3 DNA is TGCGCCAGCAGCTACCAACCAGGAGGTAGCAACACCATATATTTT.

The chain is built from TRBV6-6 and TRBJ1-2; weak D call: TRBD1 (5 bases). Trimming removed 5 bases from V and 4 bases from J, with 11 bases in between. Germline-derived CDR1 and CDR2 are MNHNY and SVGAGI (reference sequence). The CDR3 runs to 13 residues. This CDR3 reads CASSKDSVYGYTF. The CDR3 DNA reads TGTGCCAGCAGTAAAGACAGCGTCTATGGCTACACCTTC.

There are a few counts of this clone. The chain couples TRBV2 to TRBJ1-5; maybe TRBD1 (6 bases). The CDR3 has 14 amino acids. Germline loops: CDR1 SNHLY, CDR2 FYNNEI. V dropped 5 bases and J dropped 0 bases, with 8 bases sitting between them. CDR3 sequence: CASSTGYSNQPQHF. In DNA, the CDR3 is TGTGCCAGCAGTACAGGGTATAGCAATCAGCCCCAGCATTTT.

This CDR3 is CASSDRDGYRGLFF. CDR3 in DNA: TGTGCCAGTAGTGACCGGGACGGCTATCGTGGACTGTTTTTT. The chain carries TRBV19 and TRBJ1-4; possible D gene TRBD1, 5 bases. In germline, CDR1 is LNHDA, CDR2 SQIVND (reference sequence). Trimming left V 5 bases short and J 13 bases short, with 20 bases between. The length of the CDR3 is 14 residues.

The CDR3 here is CASSLNTVLREAFF. The CDR3 region has the DNA TGTGCCAGTAGTCTGAACACGGTCTTAAGAGAAGCTTTCTTT. The chain links TRBV19 to TRBJ1-1; no reliable D call. The germline V gene has CDR1 LNHDA and CDR2 SQIVND (reference sequence). The CDR3 contains 14 residues. Trimming shortened V by 5 bases and J by 8 bases, and 18 bases separated the two germline ends. Complete variable domain (other parts from reference TRBV19 and TRBJ1-1): DGGITQSPKYLFRKEGQNVTLSCEQNLNHDAMYWYRQDPGQGLRLIYYSQIVNDFQKGDIAEGYSVSREKKESFPLTVTSAQKNPTAFYLCASSLNTVLREAFFGQGTRLTVV.

The chain links TRBV5-5 to TRBJ2-3; D remains ambiguous. V was trimmed by 0 bases and J by 5 bases, leaving 4 bases between them. Germline loops: CDR1 SGHKS, CDR2 YYEKEE (reference sequence). The CDR3 covers 12 residues. The CDR3 loop is CASSLVGDTQYF. CDR3 bases: TGTGCCAGCAGCTTGGTCGGAGATACGCAGTATTTT.

The chain combines TRBV13 with TRBJ1-1; D not resolved. The CDR3 is 13 residues long. In germline, CDR1 is PRHDT, CDR2 FYEKMQ (reference sequence). The V and J ends lost 1 base and 1 base respectively, with 4 bases between them. In nucleotides, the CDR3 is TGTGCCAGCAGCTTAGCTGAGAACACTGAAGCTTTCTTT. Translating it yields CASSLAENTEAFF.

This clone was observed a handful of times. The chain couples TRBV19 to TRBJ2-2; D may be TRBD1 (6 bases). CDR1 and CDR2 from the germline V gene are LNHDA and SQIVND (reference sequence). Trimming took 9 bases from V and 6 from J, leaving 11 bases between them. This CDR3 is 12 amino acids long. The CDR3 sequence is CASAGVSGELFF. Written as DNA, the CDR3 is TGTGCCAGCGCAGGGGTATCCGGGGAGCTGTTTTTT.

The CDR3 coding sequence is TGTGCCAGCAGGAGGGAGGACTATGGCTACACCTTC. Amino acid sequence: CASRREDYGYTF. This chain links TRBV27 with TRBJ1-2; D unresolved. Trimming removed 6 bases at V and 3 bases at J, with 8 bases between. The CDR3 spans 12 residues. Germline values: CDR1 MNHEY, CDR2 SMNVEV (reference sequence).

This chain uses TRBV5-4 with TRBJ1-2; D gene uncertain. The CDR3 totals 14 residues. V was trimmed by 1 base and J by 0 bases, leaving 7 bases between them. Germline V CDR1 and CDR2: SGHNT, YYREEE (reference sequence). The CDR3 region has the DNA TGTGCCAGCAGCTTGTACGGTGCTAACTATGGCTACACCTTC. Encoded protein: CASSLYGANYGYTF.

This clone was seen only a few times. The rearrangement uses TRBV10-3 and TRBJ1-3, with TRBD1 as a possible D gene (5 bases). The CDR3 sequence is 14 residues long. Per the germline V gene, CDR1 is ENHRY and CDR2 is SYGVKD. V was clipped by 11 bases and J by 2 bases, with 16 bases between them. The CDR3 reads CAALEEGAGNTIYF. The DNA for the CDR3 is TGTGCCGCTCTAGAGGAAGGGGCTGGAAACACCATATATTTT.

The gene calls are TRBV6-5 and TRBJ2-7; D is uncertain. V shed 4 bases and J shed 2 bases, with 6 bases lying between them. Germline V CDR1 and CDR2: MNHEY, SVGAGI. The length of the CDR3 is 12 residues. CDR3 loop: CASSSSPYEQYF. In DNA, the CDR3 is TGTGCCAGCAGTTCGAGTCCCTACGAGCAGTACTTC.

The V call is TRBV5-1, the J call TRBJ2-2; 11 nucleotides match TRBD1. V was clipped by 0 bases and J by 4 bases; unmatched bases: 5. CDR1 and CDR2 from the germline V gene are SGHRS and YFSETQ. The CDR3 runs to 17 residues. The CDR3 DNA sequence: TGCGCCAGCAGCTTGGTTCGGACAGGGGGCTTCACCGGGGAGCTGTTTTTT. Protein product: CASSLVRTGGFTGELFF.

The V gene is TRBV14, the J gene TRBJ2-2; D gene uncertain. Trimming cost V 1 base and J 4 bases, with 7 bases left between them. This CDR3 spans 14 amino acids. Germline V CDR1 and CDR2: SGHDN, FVKESK. DNA for the CDR3: TGTGCCAGCAGCCAAGGGAGAATCACCGGGGAGCTGTTTTTT. As protein: CASSQGRITGELFF. The whole variable domain, remainder taken from reference TRBV14 and TRBJ2-2, is EAGVTQFPSHSVIEKGQTVTLRCDPISGHDNLYWYRRVMGKEIKFLLHFVKESKQDESGMPNNRFLAERTGGTYSTLKVQPAELEDSGVYFCASSQGRITGELFFGEGSRLTVL.